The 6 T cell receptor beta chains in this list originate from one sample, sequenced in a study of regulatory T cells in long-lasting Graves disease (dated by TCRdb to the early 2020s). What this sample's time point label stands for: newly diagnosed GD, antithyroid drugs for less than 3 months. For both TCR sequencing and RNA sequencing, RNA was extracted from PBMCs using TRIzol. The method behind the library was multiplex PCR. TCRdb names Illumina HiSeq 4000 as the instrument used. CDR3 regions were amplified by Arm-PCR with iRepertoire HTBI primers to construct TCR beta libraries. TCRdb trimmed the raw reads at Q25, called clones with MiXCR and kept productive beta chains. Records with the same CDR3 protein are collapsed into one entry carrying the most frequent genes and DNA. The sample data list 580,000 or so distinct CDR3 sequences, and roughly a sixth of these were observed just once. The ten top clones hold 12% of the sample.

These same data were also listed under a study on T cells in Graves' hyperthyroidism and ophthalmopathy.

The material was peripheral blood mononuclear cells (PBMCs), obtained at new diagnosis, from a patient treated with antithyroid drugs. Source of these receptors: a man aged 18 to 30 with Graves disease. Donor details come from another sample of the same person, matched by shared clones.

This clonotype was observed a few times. The CDR3 spells CASSQVHRGQSEQYF. CDR3 nucleotide sequence: TGTGCCAGCAGCCAAGTTCACAGGGGGCAAAGCGAGCAGTACTTC. The chain uses TRBV14 and TRBJ2-7; 9 nucleotides line up with TRBD1. The germline V gene has CDR1 SGHDN and CDR2 FVKESK. This CDR3 contains 15 residues. V lost 1 base, J lost 6 bases, and 7 bases stayed unmatched.

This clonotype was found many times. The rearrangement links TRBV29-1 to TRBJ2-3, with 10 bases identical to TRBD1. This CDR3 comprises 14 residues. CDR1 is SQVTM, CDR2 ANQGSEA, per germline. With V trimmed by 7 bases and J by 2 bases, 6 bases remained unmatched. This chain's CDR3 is CSGGQGGITDTQYF. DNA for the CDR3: TGCAGCGGTGGACAGGGGGGCATCACAGATACGCAGTATTTT.

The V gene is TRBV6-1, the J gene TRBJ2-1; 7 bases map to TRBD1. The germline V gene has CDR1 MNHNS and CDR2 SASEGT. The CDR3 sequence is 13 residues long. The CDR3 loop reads CVTPGQSYNEQFF. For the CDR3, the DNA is TGTGTTACACCGGGACAGTCCTACAATGAGCAGTTCTTC.

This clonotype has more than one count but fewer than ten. The chain's CDR3 is CASSPWENQPQHF. The CDR3 DNA is TGTGCCAGCAGCCCCTGGGAGAATCAGCCCCAGCATTTT. This chain connects TRBV7-2 to TRBJ1-5; D remains unclear. V dropped 5 bases and J dropped 4 bases, with 9 bases sitting between them. CDR1 SGHTA and CDR2 FQGNSA come from the germline V gene. The CDR3 consists of 13 residues.

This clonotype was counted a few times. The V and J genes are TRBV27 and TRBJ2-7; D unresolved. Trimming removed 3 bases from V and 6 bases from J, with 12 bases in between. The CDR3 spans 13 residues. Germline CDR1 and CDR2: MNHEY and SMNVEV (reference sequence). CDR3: CASSFKSFSEQYF. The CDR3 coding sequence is TGTGCCAGCAGTTTTAAGAGTTTCAGCGAGCAGTACTTC.

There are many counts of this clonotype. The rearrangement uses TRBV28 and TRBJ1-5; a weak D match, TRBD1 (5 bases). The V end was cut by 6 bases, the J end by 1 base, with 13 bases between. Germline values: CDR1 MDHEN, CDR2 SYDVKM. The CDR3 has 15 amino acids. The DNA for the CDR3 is TGTGCCAGCAGCGACCAGGGCTGGAGCAATCAGCCCCAGCATTTT. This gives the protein CASSDQGWSNQPQHF.